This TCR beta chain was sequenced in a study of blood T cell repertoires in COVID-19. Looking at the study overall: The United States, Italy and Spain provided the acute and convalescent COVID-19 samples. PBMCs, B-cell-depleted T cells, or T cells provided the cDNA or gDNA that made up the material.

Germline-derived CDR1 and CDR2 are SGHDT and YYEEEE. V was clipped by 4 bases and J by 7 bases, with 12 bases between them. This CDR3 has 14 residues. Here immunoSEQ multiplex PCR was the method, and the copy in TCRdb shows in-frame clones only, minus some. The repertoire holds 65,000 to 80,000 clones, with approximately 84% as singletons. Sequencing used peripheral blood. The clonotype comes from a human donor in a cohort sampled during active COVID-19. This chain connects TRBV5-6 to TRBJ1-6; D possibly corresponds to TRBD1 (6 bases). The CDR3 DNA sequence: TGTGCCAGCAGCCGATGGACAGCAAATTCACCCCTCCACTTT. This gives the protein CASSRWTANSPLHF.